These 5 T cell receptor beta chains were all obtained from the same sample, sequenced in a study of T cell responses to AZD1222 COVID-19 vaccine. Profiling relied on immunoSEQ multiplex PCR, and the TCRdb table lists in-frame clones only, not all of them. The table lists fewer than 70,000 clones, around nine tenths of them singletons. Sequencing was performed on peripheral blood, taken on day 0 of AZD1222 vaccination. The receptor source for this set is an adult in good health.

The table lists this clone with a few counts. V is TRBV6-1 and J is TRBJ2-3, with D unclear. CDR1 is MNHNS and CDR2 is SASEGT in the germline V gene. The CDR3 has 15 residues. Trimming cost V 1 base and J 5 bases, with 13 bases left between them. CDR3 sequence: CASSEVGLVQDTQYF. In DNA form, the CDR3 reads TGTGCCAGCAGTGAAGTTGGGTTAGTCCAAGATACGCAGTATTTT.

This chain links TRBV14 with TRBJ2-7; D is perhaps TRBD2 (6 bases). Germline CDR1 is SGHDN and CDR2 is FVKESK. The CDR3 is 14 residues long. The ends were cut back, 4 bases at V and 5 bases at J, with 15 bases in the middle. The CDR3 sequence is CASSPLGGVHEQYF. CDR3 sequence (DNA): TGTGCCAGCAGCCCCTTAGGCGGGGTCCACGAGCAGTACTTC.

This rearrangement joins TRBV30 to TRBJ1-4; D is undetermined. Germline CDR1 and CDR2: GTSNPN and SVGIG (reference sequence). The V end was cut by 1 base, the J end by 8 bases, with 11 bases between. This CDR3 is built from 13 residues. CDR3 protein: CAWSATGTEKLFF. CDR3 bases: TGTGCCTGGAGTGCAACCGGAACGGAAAAACTGTTTTTT.

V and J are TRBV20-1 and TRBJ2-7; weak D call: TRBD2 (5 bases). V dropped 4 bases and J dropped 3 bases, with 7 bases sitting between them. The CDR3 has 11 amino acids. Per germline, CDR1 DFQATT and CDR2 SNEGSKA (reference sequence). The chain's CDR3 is CSAKLDYEQYF. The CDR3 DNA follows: TGCAGTGCTAAACTAGACTACGAGCAGTACTTC.

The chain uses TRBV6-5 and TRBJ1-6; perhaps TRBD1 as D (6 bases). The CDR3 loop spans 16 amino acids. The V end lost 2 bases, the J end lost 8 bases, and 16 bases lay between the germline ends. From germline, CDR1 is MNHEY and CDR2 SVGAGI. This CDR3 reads CASSYPLGRGYSPLHF. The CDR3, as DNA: TGTGCCAGCAGTTACCCACTGGGAAGGGGGTATTCACCCCTCCACTTT.